This is a list of T cell receptor beta chains from one sample in a study of cytomegalovirus exposure and HLA in healthy donors. The data were produced by immunoSEQ multiplex PCR, yet TCRdb's version contains in-frame clones alone and is incomplete. The sample has about 150,000 clones, approximately 77% seen once. The sequenced sample consisted of PBMCs. The source is a man between 18 and 35 years old in good health and CMV-seronegative. Each CDR3 is given with its conserved first and last residue. The D gene is left open where the match is weak. Size is omitted from some rows. Given values are once, few, many or a class for expanded clones.

D gene,clone size,V gene,J gene,CDR3 protein,CDR3 DNA
NA,NA,TRBV28,TRBJ1-1,CASSFVGDTEAFF,TGTGCCAGCAGTTTTGTAGGGGACACTGAAGCTTTCTTT
TRBD1,NA,TRBV7-8,TRBJ1-1,CASSLGTGGFRMNTEAFF,TGTGCCAGCAGCTTAGGGACAGGAGGTTTTCGGATGAACACTGAAGCTTTCTTT
TRBD1,once,TRBV6-4,TRBJ1-3,CASSDYRGLGNTIYF,TGTGCCAGCAGTGATTACAGGGGGCTGGGAAACACCATATATTTT
TRBD2,NA,TRBV4-3,TRBJ2-1,CASSHEGLINEQFF,TGCGCCAGCAGCCACGAGGGACTAATCAATGAGCAGTTCTTC
TRBD2,NA,TRBV4-3,TRBJ2-3,CASSQAGTSGSDTQYF,TGCGCCAGCAGCCAAGCCGGGACTAGCGGTTCAGATACGCAGTATTTT
NA,NA,TRBV7-9,TRBJ1-2,CASSGDRYGYTF,TGTGCCAGCAGCGGCGACAGATATGGCTACACCTTC
NA,few,TRBV28,TRBJ2-5,CASSFLALETQYF,TGTGCCAGCAGTTTTCTAGCGCTTGAGACCCAGTACTTC
TRBD1,NA,TRBV9,TRBJ2-7,CASSGPLQGSYEQYF,TGTGCCAGCAGCGGCCCCTTACAGGGGTCCTACGAGCAGTACTTC
NA,NA,TRBV19,TRBJ2-5,CASSKGRVETQYF,TGTGCCAGTAGTAAGGGCAGGGTTGAGACCCAGTACTTC
NA,NA,TRBV5-1,TRBJ2-2,CASSLRGFNSGELFF,TGCGCCAGCAGCTTAAGGGGGTTTAATAGCGGGGAGCTGTTTTTT
TRBD1,NA,TRBV5-8,TRBJ1-1,CASSLSGQGNTEAFF,TGTGCCAGCAGCTTGTCCGGACAGGGGAACACTGAAGCTTTCTTT
NA,NA,TRBV4-1,TRBJ2-4,CASSQVNPGEINIQYF,TGCGCCAGCAGCCAAGTGAATCCAGGCGAGATAAACATTCAGTACTTC
TRBD1,NA,TRBV5-6,TRBJ2-1,CASSRLPFRGQNEQFF,TGTGCCAGCAGCCGACTTCCTTTTAGGGGGCAGAATGAGCAGTTCTTC
TRBD1,NA,TRBV7-9,TRBJ2-7,CASSYGQDSYEQYF,TGTGCCAGCAGCTACGGACAGGACTCCTACGAGCAGTACTTC
NA,NA,TRBV15,TRBJ2-1,CATSPRREGLIGPDEQFF,TGTGCCACCAGCCCCCGGAGGGAAGGGCTAATAGGGCCGGATGAGCAGTTCTTC